What follows are 3 T cell receptor beta chains derived from one specimen sequenced in a study of blood T cell repertoires in COVID-19. Some clones are missing from TCRdb's copy, which holds only in-frame ones; the method was immunoSEQ multiplex PCR. This table holds a few hundred thousand clones, about 86% found once. What was sequenced was peripheral blood. These receptors were taken from a man older than 75 with acute or convalescent COVID-19.

The rearrangement uses TRBV7-3 and TRBJ2-1, with D tentatively TRBD1 (5 bases). This CDR3 is built from 12 residues. CDR1 is SGHTA and CDR2 is FQGTGA in the germline V gene. The ends were cut back, 4 bases at V and 10 bases at J, with 11 bases in the middle. CDR3 sequence: CASSSRVGEQFF. For the CDR3, the DNA is TGTGCCAGCAGCTCCAGGGTGGGGGAGCAGTTCTTC.

CDR3 sequence reads: CASSIRGPSGANVLTF. The DNA of the CDR3 is TGTGCCAGCAGCATTCGTGGCCCCTCTGGGGCCAACGTCCTGACTTTC. The chain recombines TRBV7-2 with TRBJ2-6; D is unresolved. The CDR3 loop spans 16 amino acids. Germline CDR1 reads SGHTA; CDR2 reads FQGNSA. V was trimmed by 5 bases and J by 0 bases, leaving 11 bases between them.

The chain is built from TRBV30 and TRBJ2-7; no reliable D call. The CDR3 sequence is 11 residues long. The germline V gene encodes CDR1 GTSNPN and CDR2 SVGIG (reference sequence). The ends were cut back, 0 bases at V and 3 bases at J, with 3 bases in the middle. DNA of the CDR3: TGTGCCTGGAGTGTACTCTACGAGCAGTACTTC. Translating it yields CAWSVLYEQYF.